The 9 T cell receptor beta chains below all came from one sample that was sequenced in a study of HIV-infected patients and healthy controls. TCRdb used MiXCR to reprocess the 5' RACE reads, holding one entry per CDR3 protein. This sample has tens of thousands of distinct CDR3 sequences, with 16% found just once. The sequenced sample consisted of CD4+ T cells from blood. All receptors come from a human donor in good health.

Here the CDR3 reads CASSLFYGGRSYNEQFF. The CDR3 DNA reads as TGTGCCAGCAGCTTATTTTATGGCGGGAGGTCCTACAATGAGCAGTTCTTC. The V call is TRBV13, the J call TRBJ2-1; TRBD2 matches 8 bases. From germline, CDR1 is PRHDT and CDR2 FYEKMQ (reference sequence). The CDR3 is 17 residues long. The junction had 7 bases not matched to a gene; V was cut back by 2 bases and J by 1 base.

The chain couples TRBV28 to TRBJ2-7; TRBD1 matches at 9 bases. This CDR3 is built from 14 residues. Germline V gene lookup returns CDR1 MDHEN and CDR2 SYDVKM. Trimming cost V 7 bases and J 7 bases; bases outside gene matches: 11. In nucleotides, the CDR3 is TGTGCCAGCACCAAAAGGACAGGGGCCAGGGAGCAGTACTTC. It yields the protein CASTKRTGAREQYF. Complete variable domain (other parts from reference TRBV28 and TRBJ2-7): DVKVTQSSRYLVKRTGEKVFLECVQDMDHENMFWYRQDPGLGLRLIYFSYDVKMKEKGDIPEGYSVSREKKERFSLILESASTNQTSMYLCASTKRTGAREQYFGPGTRLTVT.

The J gene is TRBJ1-1, the V gene TRBV29-1, with 7 bases matching TRBD1. J was trimmed by 11 bases and V by 7 bases; bases with no gene match: 7. The length of the CDR3 is 10 residues. Germline assignment: CDR1 SQVTM and CDR2 ANQGSEA. The CDR3 protein is CSAKDRVAFF. CDR3 DNA: TGCAGCGCCAAAGACAGGGTGGCTTTCTTT.

The V call is TRBV4-3, the J call TRBJ1-3, with TRBD1 matching over 9 bases. Trimming removed 0 bases from V and 4 bases from J; junction bases left unmatched: 4. Germline V lookup: CDR1 LGHNA, CDR2 YSLEER. There are 16 residues in the CDR3. Here the CDR3 reads CASSQESQGAGNTIYF. CDR3 bases: TGCGCCAGCAGCCAAGAGTCACAGGGGGCCGGAAACACCATATATTTT.

This clonotype was observed at least ten times. The chain has TRBV5-6 and TRBJ1-2; 8 nucleotides match TRBD1. V dropped 2 bases and J dropped 2; count of bases not matched to a gene: 14. Per the germline V gene, CDR1 is SGHDT and CDR2 is YYEEEE. The CDR3 has 18 residues. The CDR3 region has the DNA TGTGCCAGCAGCTTAAATGGACAGGGAATAGCGAGGAACTATGGCTACACCTTC. It translates to CASSLNGQGIARNYGYTF.

This clonotype was observed a handful of times. The chain uses TRBV10-3 and TRBJ2-7, with a possible D match to TRBD2 (5 bases). Germline V gives CDR1 ENHRY, CDR2 SYGVKD. Trimming removed 8 bases at V and 3 bases at J, with 14 bases between. The CDR3 loop spans 13 amino acids. For the CDR3, the DNA is TGTGCCATCGCGGGCGAGGAGTACTACGAGCAGTACTTC. Its protein product is CAIAGEEYYEQYF.

There are a few counts of this clonotype. V and J are TRBV6-1 and TRBJ2-5, with 7 bases that match TRBD1. The CDR3 totals 17 residues. With V trimmed by 4 bases and J by 5 bases, 16 bases remained unmatched. Germline lookup yields CDR1 MNHNS and CDR2 SASEGT. The CDR3, as DNA: TGTGCCAGCAGTGCGGGACAGCTGGGTGCCGGTAGGGAGACCCAGTACTTC. It yields the protein CASSAGQLGAGRETQYF.

The CDR3 region is CASSLARSLRNNEQFF. Written as DNA, the CDR3 is TGTGCCAGCAGCTTAGCGCGGTCCCTACGGAACAATGAGCAGTTCTTC. The chain links TRBV7-8 to TRBJ2-1; no definite D call. The CDR3 runs to 16 residues. Trimming shortened V by 0 bases and J by 5 bases, and 14 bases separated the two germline ends. CDR1 SGHVS and CDR2 FQNEAQ come from the germline V gene.

This clonotype was detected a few times. The chain uses TRBV18 and TRBJ1-2; weak D call: TRBD1 (5 bases). The germline gives CDR1 KGHSH, CDR2 LQKENI. This CDR3 has 18 amino acids. V gave up 1 base and J gave up 2 bases, with 20 bases separating them. Here the CDR3 reads CASSPLNIGDRSNYGYTF. CDR3 nucleotides: TGTGCCAGCTCACCACTGAATATAGGGGACCGCTCAAACTATGGCTACACCTTC.